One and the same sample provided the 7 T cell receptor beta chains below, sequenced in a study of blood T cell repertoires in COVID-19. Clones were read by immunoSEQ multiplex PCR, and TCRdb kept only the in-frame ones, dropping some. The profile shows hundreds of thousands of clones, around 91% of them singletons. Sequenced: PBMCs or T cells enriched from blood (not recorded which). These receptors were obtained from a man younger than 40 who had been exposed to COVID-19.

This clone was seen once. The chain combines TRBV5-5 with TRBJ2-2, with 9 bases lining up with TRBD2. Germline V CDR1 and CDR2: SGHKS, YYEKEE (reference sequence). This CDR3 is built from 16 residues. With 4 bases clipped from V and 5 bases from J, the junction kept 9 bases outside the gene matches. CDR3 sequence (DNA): TGTGCCAGCAGCCCCGACGCGGGACTAGCAACCGGGGAGCTGTTTTTT. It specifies CASSPDAGLATGELFF.

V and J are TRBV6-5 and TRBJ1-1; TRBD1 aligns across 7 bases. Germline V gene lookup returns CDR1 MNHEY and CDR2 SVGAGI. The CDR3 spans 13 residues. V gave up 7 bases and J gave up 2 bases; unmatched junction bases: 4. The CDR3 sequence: CASTTGANTEAFF. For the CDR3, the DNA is TGTGCCAGCACCACAGGGGCCAACACTGAAGCTTTCTTT.

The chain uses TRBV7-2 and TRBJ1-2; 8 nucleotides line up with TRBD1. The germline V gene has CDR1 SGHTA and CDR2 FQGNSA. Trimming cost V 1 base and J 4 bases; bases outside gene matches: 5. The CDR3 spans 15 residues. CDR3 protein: CASSLGTGLSYGYTF. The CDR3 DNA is TGTGCCAGCAGCTTAGGGACAGGGCTTTCCTATGGCTACACCTTC.

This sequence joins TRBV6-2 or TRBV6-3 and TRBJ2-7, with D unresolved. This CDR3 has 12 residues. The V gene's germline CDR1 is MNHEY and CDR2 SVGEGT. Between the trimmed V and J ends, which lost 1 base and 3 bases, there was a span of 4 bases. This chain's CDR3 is CASSYYGYEQYF. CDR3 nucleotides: TGTGCCAGCAGTTACTACGGCTACGAGCAGTACTTC.

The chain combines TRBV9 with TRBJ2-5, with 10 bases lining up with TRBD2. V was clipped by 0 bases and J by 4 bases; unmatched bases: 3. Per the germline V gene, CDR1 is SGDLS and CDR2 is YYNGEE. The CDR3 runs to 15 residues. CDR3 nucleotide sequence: TGTGCCAGCAGCGTAGGAGCGGGGGGGGTAGAGACCCAGTACTTC. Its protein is CASSVGAGGVETQYF.

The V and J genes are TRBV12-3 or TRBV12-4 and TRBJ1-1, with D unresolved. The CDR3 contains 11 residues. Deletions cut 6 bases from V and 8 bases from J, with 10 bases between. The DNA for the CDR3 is TGTGCCAGCAGGTTGGCGGGGGAAGCTTTCTTT. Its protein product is CASRLAGEAFF.

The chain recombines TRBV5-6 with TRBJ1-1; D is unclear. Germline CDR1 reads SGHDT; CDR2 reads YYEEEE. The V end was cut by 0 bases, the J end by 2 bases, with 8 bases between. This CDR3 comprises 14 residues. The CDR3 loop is CASSLAAGNTEAFF. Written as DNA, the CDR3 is TGTGCCAGCAGCTTGGCGGCAGGTAACACTGAAGCTTTCTTT.